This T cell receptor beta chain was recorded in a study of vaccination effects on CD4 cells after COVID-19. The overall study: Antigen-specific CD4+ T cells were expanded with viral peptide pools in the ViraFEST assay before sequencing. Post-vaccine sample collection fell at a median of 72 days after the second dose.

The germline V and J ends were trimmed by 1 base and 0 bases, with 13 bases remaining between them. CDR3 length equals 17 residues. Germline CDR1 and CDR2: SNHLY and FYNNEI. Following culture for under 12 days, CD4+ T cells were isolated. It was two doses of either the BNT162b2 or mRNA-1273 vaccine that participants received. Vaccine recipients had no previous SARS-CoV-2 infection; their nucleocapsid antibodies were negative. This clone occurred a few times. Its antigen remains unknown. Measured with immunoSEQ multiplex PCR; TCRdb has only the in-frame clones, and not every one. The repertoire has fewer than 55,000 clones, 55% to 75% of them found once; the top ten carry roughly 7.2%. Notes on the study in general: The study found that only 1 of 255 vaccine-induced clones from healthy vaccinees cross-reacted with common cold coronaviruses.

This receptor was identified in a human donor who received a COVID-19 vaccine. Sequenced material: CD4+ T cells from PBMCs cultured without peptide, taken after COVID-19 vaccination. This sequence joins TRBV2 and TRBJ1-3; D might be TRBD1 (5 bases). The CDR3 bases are TGTGCCAGCAGTGAAGAGTTGGCAGGGACCTCTGGAAACACCATATATTTT. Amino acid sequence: CASSEELAGTSGNTIYF.